Shown below are 15 T cell receptor beta chains from a single sample sequenced in a study of blood T cell repertoires in COVID-19. Clones were read by immunoSEQ multiplex PCR, and TCRdb kept only the in-frame ones, dropping some. Of 230,000 or so clones listed, about 87% are singletons. Sequencing was performed on PBMCs or T cells enriched from blood (not recorded which). The receptor set was obtained from a woman aged 25 to 39 who had recovered from COVID-19.

In nucleotides, the CDR3 is TGTGCCACCAGCAGAGACAGGGCGGGAAACACCATATATTTT. Amino acid sequence: CATSRDRAGNTIYF. The J gene is TRBJ1-3, the V gene TRBV15; the D gene is possibly TRBD1 (5 bases). The CDR3 is 14 residues long. Between the trimmed V and J ends, which lost 0 bases and 4 bases, there was a span of 7 bases. The germline CDR1 and CDR2 sequences are LNHNV and YYDKDF (reference sequence).

In its sample, this clone was seen a few times. The rearrangement uses TRBV7-2 and TRBJ2-5; D may be TRBD2 (6 bases). Germline assignment: CDR1 SGHTA and CDR2 FQGNSA. V lost 1 base and J lost 5, with 14 bases in between. The CDR3 consists of 15 residues. This CDR3 is CASSLGVGSSETQYF. The DNA of the CDR3 is TGTGCCAGCAGCTTAGGGGTCGGGAGTTCGGAGACCCAGTACTTC. The whole variable domain, filled in from reference TRBV7-2 and TRBJ2-5, reads GAGVSQSPSNKVTEKGKDVELRCDPISGHTALYWYRQSLGQGLEFLIYFQGNSAPDKSGLPSDRFSAERTGGSVSTLTIQRTQQEDSAVYLCASSLGVGSSETQYFGPGTRLLVL.

This chain uses TRBV19 with TRBJ1-5, with 7 bases matching TRBD1. This CDR3 comprises 16 residues. After removal of 4 bases from V and 2 bases from J, the junction contained 8 bases not matched to a gene. The V gene's germline CDR1 is LNHDA and CDR2 SQIVND (reference sequence). The chain's CDR3 is CASSKPQGGGNQPQHF. The DNA for the CDR3 is TGTGCCAGTAGTAAACCCCAGGGGGGCGGCAATCAGCCCCAGCATTTT.

This clone was seen a single time. The junction does not match germline at one end; this may be a read error. V gene TRBV19 combines with J gene TRBJ2-7, with 9 bases fitting TRBD1. The CDR3 loop spans 13 amino acids. Per the germline V gene, CDR1 is LNHDA and CDR2 is SQIVND (reference sequence). The CDR3 spells CATSGTGPSEQYF. In DNA, the CDR3 is TGTGCCACTAGTGGGACAGGGCCATCCGAGCAGTACTTC.

CDR3 in amino acids: CASGGGRDLGRCEAFF. The CDR3 coding sequence is TGCGCCAGCGGGGGGGGCAGGGACCTGGGGAGGTGTGAAGCTTTCTTT. The rearrangement joins TRBV10-1 to TRBJ1-1, with a tentative D call TRBD1 (6 bases). Germline V gives CDR1 WNHNN, CDR2 SYGVQD (reference sequence). This CDR3 contains 16 residues. Deletions cut 8 bases from V and 7 bases from J, with 26 bases between.

This chain connects TRBV10-3 to TRBJ2-3; TRBD2 aligns across 8 bases. The J segment lost 0 bases and the V segment lost 4 bases, leaving 6 bases of the junction unmatched. This CDR3 has 16 amino acids. Germline CDR1 and CDR2: ENHRY and SYGVKD. CDR3 loop: CAISAGRGASTDTQYF. CDR3 in DNA: TGTGCCATCAGTGCAGGGCGGGGGGCGAGCACAGATACGCAGTATTTT.

The rearrangement links TRBV10-3 to TRBJ1-2; D remains ambiguous. V was shortened by 0 bases and J by 6 bases, with 8 bases between the two germline ends. This CDR3 is built from 13 residues. Germline CDR1 ENHRY, CDR2 SYGVKD. CDR3 nucleotides: TGTGCCATCAGTGAGTCGTCACAAGATGGCTACACCTTC. This encodes CAISESSQDGYTF.

V gene TRBV28 combines with J gene TRBJ1-6; no clear D gene. The CDR3 is made up of 17 amino acids. The V end was cut by 7 bases, the J end by 1 base, with 17 bases between. Germline lookup yields CDR1 MDHEN and CDR2 SYDVKM. The CDR3: CASTLGEEKSYNSPLHF. The CDR3 nucleotides are TGTGCCAGCACCTTGGGAGAGGAGAAATCCTATAATTCACCCCTCCACTTT.

V gene TRBV19 combines with J gene TRBJ1-2, with 7 bases that match TRBD1. The CDR3 loop spans 13 amino acids. The V segment lost 5 bases and the J segment 7 bases; nucleotides outside the gene matches: 7. The germline CDR1 and CDR2 sequences are LNHDA and SQIVND (reference sequence). CDR3 coding DNA: TGTGCCAGTAGTGCAGGGACAGTTCTTGGCTACACCTTC. Translated: CASSAGTVLGYTF.

The V call is TRBV6-2 or TRBV6-3, the J call TRBJ1-1; TRBD1 might be the D (6 bases). Germline V gene sequence: CDR1 MNHEY, CDR2 SVGEGT. The CDR3 runs 15 residues. The V gene lost 2 bases and the J gene lost 5 bases, with 15 bases spanning the gap. CDR3 DNA sequence: TGTGCCAGCAGTTACATCTCCAGGGGAGGGACTGAAGCTTTCTTT. As protein: CASSYISRGGTEAFF.

J is TRBJ2-7 and V is TRBV5-4; D possibly corresponds to TRBD1 (5 bases). V was shortened by 3 bases and J by 5 bases, with 12 bases between the two germline ends. The CDR3 totals 13 residues. Germline V gene data show CDR1 as SGHNT and CDR2 as YYREEE (reference sequence). DNA of the CDR3: TGTGCCAGCAGCTCGGTAGGGGTCCACGAGCAGTACTTC. It yields the protein CASSSVGVHEQYF.

The chain couples TRBV2 to TRBJ1-3; TRBD1 is a possible D gene (6 bases). The germline CDR1 and CDR2 sequences are SNHLY and FYNNEI. This CDR3 comprises 15 residues. Trimming shortened V by 6 bases and J by 2 bases, and 14 bases separated the two germline ends. DNA of the CDR3: TGTGCCAGCAGCCCAACAGGGACAACTGGAAACACCATATATTTT. Encoded protein: CASSPTGTTGNTIYF.

The genes are TRBV5-4 and TRBJ2-5; the D gene is possibly TRBD2 (6 bases). V lost 2 bases, J lost 5 bases, and 19 bases lay in between. The CDR3 loop spans 16 amino acids. Germline lookup yields CDR1 SGHNT and CDR2 YYREEE (reference sequence). The CDR3 DNA is TGTGCCAGCAGCTTTGGAGTTTTCGGGGGAGACGAGACCCAGTACTTC. It specifies CASSFGVFGGDETQYF.

The chain couples TRBV2 to TRBJ1-5; D ambiguous. Germline CDR1 is SNHLY and CDR2 is FYNNEI. This CDR3 has 13 residues. The V end was cut by 7 bases, the J end by 3 bases, with 10 bases between. DNA of the CDR3: TGTGCCAGCACTCGAGAGGCCAATCAGCCCCAGCATTTT. Protein sequence: CASTREANQPQHF. The full variable domain, completed using reference TRBV2 and TRBJ1-5, is EPEVTQTPSHQVTQMGQEVILRCVPISNHLYFYWYRQILGQKVEFLVSFYNNEISEKSEIFDDQFSVERPDGSNFTLKIRSTKLEDSAMYFCASTREANQPQHFGDGTRLSIL.

The gene calls are TRBV6-5 and TRBJ2-2; TRBD2 matches 11 bases. Trimming took 7 bases from V and 3 from J; bases not matched to a gene: 4. The germline CDR1 and CDR2 sequences are MNHEY and SVGAGI. This CDR3 has 15 residues. The CDR3 nucleotides are TGTGCCAGCACCGCTAGCGGGGGGTACACCGGGGAGCTGTTTTTT. Its protein is CASTASGGYTGELFF.